Reported below is one TCR beta chain. CDR3 length: 14 residues. In germline, CDR1 is SNHLY, CDR2 FYNNEI. The ends lost 8 bases at V and 8 bases at J; junction bases unmatched: 9. After extraction with the RNeasy kit, about 0.45 to 1 ug of the RNA was reverse transcribed using random hexamers. The authors amplified TCR beta CDR3 across 54 Vbeta and 13 Jbeta using immunoSEQ multiplex PCR. TCRdb used MiXCR to reprocess the immunoSEQ multiplex PCR reads, holding one entry per CDR3 protein. The sample lists around 150,000 distinct CDR3 sequences, roughly 96% seen once, with about 0.11% in the top ten. From blood CD8+ and CD4+ T cells, TCR beta sequences were generated. TEMRA cells were enriched by FACS, and CD4+ and CD8+ T cells were negatively isolated. The entry originates in a study of CD8 T cells in Susac syndrome.

The clonotype comes from a human donor with multiple sclerosis. Sequenced: CD4+ T cells from PBMCs. The rearrangement uses TRBV2 and TRBJ1-2; 12 nucleotides line up with TRBD1. The CDR3 loop is CASESGQGAEGYTF. The DNA of the CDR3 is TGTGCCAGCGAGTCGGGACAGGGGGCAGAAGGCTACACCTTC.